This T cell receptor (beta chain) was obtained from a study of monozygotic twins with inflammatory bowel disease. General study points: Sharing of clonotypes with others was lower in IBD patients than in healthy twins, and this was especially so with disease activity. Data gave no support to a single strong signal or clonotype associated with IBD.

Germline lookup yields CDR1 SGHRS and CDR2 YFSETQ. The CDR3 loop spans 13 amino acids. With regard to this clonotype: Its target is not known.

TCRdb re-called the 5' RACE reads and catalogs CDR3 proteins one per entry, DNA excluded. Its clone listing holds roughly 90,000 distinct CDR3 sequences. The gene calls are TRBV5-1 and TRBJ2-2. This receptor was identified in a human donor with ulcerative colitis or Crohn's disease, or a healthy co-twin of an affected twin (not recorded which). Sample: blood. This CDR3 is CASSLSTAGELFF.